Following are 25 T cell receptor beta chains from one sample sequenced in a study of cytomegalovirus exposure and HLA in healthy donors. With 60 Vbeta and 13 Jbeta primers, the PCR was carried out. The method was immunoSEQ multiplex PCR; TCRdb's version includes in-frame clones alone and lacks a portion of them. Of nearly 110,000 clones detected, 73% appear once; the ten largest clones hold roughly 8%. The material sequenced was PBMCs. These receptors were obtained from a man between 25 and 39 years old in good health and CMV-seronegative.

In its sample, this clone was seen a few times. The rearrangement joins TRBV6-6 to TRBJ1-5, with 7 positions matching TRBD1. Losses at the gene ends were 9 bases for V and 0 bases for J; bases not matched to a gene: 5. Germline V gives CDR1 MNHNY, CDR2 SVGAGI (reference sequence). The CDR3 contains 14 residues. The CDR3 here is CASRDSVSNQPQHF. CDR3 in DNA: TGTGCCAGTCGGGACAGCGTTAGCAATCAGCCCCAGCATTTT.

The rearrangement joins TRBV4-2 to TRBJ2-5; D is possibly TRBD1 (6 bases). CDR3 size: 17 residues. CDR1 LGHNA and CDR2 YNFKEQ come from the germline V gene. V was pared by 2 bases and J by 5 bases, with 21 bases between. CDR3 loop: CASSQPHRSGAKETQYF. The CDR3 DNA follows: TGTGCCAGCAGCCAACCCCATAGGTCAGGGGCTAAGGAGACCCAGTACTTC.

The chain uses TRBV2 and TRBJ1-5; 7 nucleotides line up with TRBD1. This CDR3 has 14 residues. CDR1 and CDR2 (germline): SNHLY, FYNNEI. Losses at the gene ends were 3 bases for V and 3 bases for J; bases not matched to a gene: 2. The chain's CDR3 is CASSDEGANQPQHF. The CDR3 bases are TGTGCCAGCAGTGATGAGGGGGCCAATCAGCCCCAGCATTTT.

V usage is TRBV19 and J usage is TRBJ2-1, with 9 bases identical to TRBD2. This CDR3 contains 16 residues. After removal of 5 bases from V and 8 bases from J, the junction contained 13 bases not matched to a gene. Germline-derived CDR1 and CDR2 are LNHDA and SQIVND (reference sequence). The CDR3: CASSPSIARGGHEQFF. The CDR3 DNA is TGTGCCAGTAGTCCCTCTATAGCGCGGGGGGGGCATGAGCAGTTCTTC.

The V gene is TRBV10-1, the J gene TRBJ2-3; D is ambiguous. Germline V gene data show CDR1 as WNHNN and CDR2 as SYGVQD (reference sequence). V gave up 10 bases and J gave up 6 bases, with 11 bases separating them. The length of the CDR3 is 11 residues. CDR3 residues: CANPVGDTQYF. In DNA form, the CDR3 reads TGCGCCAACCCCGTCGGGGATACGCAGTATTTT.

CDR3 nucleotides: TGTGCCAGCAGCCTGCCGGGAACCTACGAGCAGTACTTC. Protein sequence: CASSLPGTYEQYF. The chain employs TRBV7-9 and TRBJ2-7, with D perhaps TRBD2 (5 bases). The CDR3 totals 13 residues. The V end was cut by 5 bases, the J end by 2 bases, with 10 bases between. CDR1 SEHNR and CDR2 FQNEAQ come from the germline V gene (reference sequence).

This clone showed up just a few times. The gene calls are TRBV4-3 and TRBJ2-5; D not resolved. The V end was cut by 0 bases, the J end by 2 bases, with 4 bases between. Germline V gene lookup returns CDR1 LGHNA and CDR2 YSLEER. This CDR3 is built from 13 residues. CDR3 DNA sequence: TGCGCCAGCAGCCAAGATAGTCAAGAGACCCAGTACTTC. It translates to CASSQDSQETQYF.

Turning to this clone: One junction end does not reproduce the germline sequence, and a read error may be involved. The chain joins TRBV11-2 to TRBJ2-6, with 11 bases aligning to TRBD2. The germline V gene has CDR1 SGHAT and CDR2 FQNNGV. The CDR3 spans 20 residues. The CDR3 sequence is CASSLDSGRASFTGANVLTF. The CDR3 bases are TGTGCCAGCAGCCTAGATAGCGGGAGGGCCTCATTTACTGGGGCCAACGTCCTGACTTTC.

The rearrangement joins TRBV9 to TRBJ1-1; D gene uncertain. Germline-derived CDR1 and CDR2 are SGDLS and YYNGEE. The CDR3 consists of 14 residues. V was trimmed by 0 bases and J by 3 bases, leaving 9 bases between them. CDR3 nucleotide sequence: TGTGCCAGCAGCGTAGCGCCAGTTTACACTGAAGCTTTCTTT. Translation gives CASSVAPVYTEAFF.

This chain connects TRBV7-2 to TRBJ2-1; 7 nucleotides agree with TRBD2. The CDR3 extends over 15 amino acids. CDR1 and CDR2 (germline): SGHTA, FQGNSA. V was pared by 3 bases and J by 1 base, with 3 bases of the junction left unmatched. Here the CDR3 DNA reads TGTGCCAGCAGCTTCACTAGCGCTTCCTACAATGAGCAGTTCTTC. It is translated as CASSFTSASYNEQFF.

This clone showed up just once. V is TRBV7-8 and J is TRBJ2-1; 9 nucleotides agree with TRBD2. The CDR3 is 17 amino acids. The trim removed 1 base at V and 7 bases at J, leaving 11 bases unmatched. Germline CDR1 reads SGHVS; CDR2 reads FQNEAQ. The CDR3 DNA reads TGTGCCAGCAGCTTAGTTGCTGCGGGGGGGCTAACGAATGAGCAGTTCTTC. This sequence encodes CASSLVAAGGLTNEQFF.

J is TRBJ2-7 and V is TRBV5-1; TRBD2 agrees at 8 bases. This CDR3 spans 14 amino acids. V lost 1 base and J lost 2; bases outside the gene matches: 2. Germline lookup yields CDR1 SGHRS and CDR2 YFSETQ. The chain's CDR3 is CASSLTAGAYEQYF. In DNA form, the CDR3 reads TGCGCCAGCAGCTTGACAGCGGGAGCCTACGAGCAGTACTTC.

V usage is TRBV4-1 and J usage is TRBJ2-1; 9 bases are shared with TRBD2. Trimming took 4 bases from V and 5 from J; bases not matched to a gene: 6. Germline V CDR1 and CDR2: MGHRA, YSYEKL. CDR3 size: 15 residues. The DNA of the CDR3 is TGCGCCAGCAGCCGAAGCGGGGGGAAGAACAATGAGCAGTTCTTC. Encoded protein: CASSRSGGKNNEQFF.

This clone was picked up a small number of times. The chain combines TRBV29-1 with TRBJ1-4; D might be TRBD1 (6 bases). The germline V gene has CDR1 SQVTM and CDR2 ANQGSEA. The V end lost 3 bases, the J end lost 4 bases, and 18 bases lay between the germline ends. CDR3 size: 16 residues. This CDR3 is CSVEIGGARGNEKLFF. CDR3 bases: TGCAGCGTTGAGATTGGGGGGGCGCGGGGTAATGAAAAACTGTTTTTT.

DNA for the CDR3: TGTGCCAGCAGTTGGCGGGGTATGAACACTGAAGCTTTCTTT. Translation gives CASSWRGMNTEAFF. The chain employs TRBV27 and TRBJ1-1; the D is unclear. The CDR3 covers 14 residues. Germline CDR1 MNHEY, CDR2 SMNVEV (reference sequence). V gave up 4 bases and J gave up 0 bases, with 9 bases separating them.

The chain uses TRBV28 and TRBJ1-6, with TRBD1 matching over 7 bases. This CDR3 region has 14 residues. V lost 3 bases to trimming and J lost 7 bases; unmatched junction nucleotides: 3. Germline CDR1 reads MDHEN; CDR2 reads SYDVKM. The CDR3 reads CASSFTGVNSPLHF. In nucleotides, the CDR3 is TGTGCCAGCAGTTTTACAGGGGTCAATTCACCCCTCCACTTT.

The rearrangement joins TRBV19 to TRBJ2-7; the D gene is possibly TRBD1 (6 bases). V lost 5 bases and J lost 3, with 20 bases in between. The germline V gene has CDR1 LNHDA and CDR2 SQIVND (reference sequence). The CDR3 is 16 residues long. The CDR3 sequence: CASSASGTRDLYEQYF. CDR3 nucleotide sequence: TGTGCCAGTAGTGCCTCCGGGACAAGAGATCTCTACGAGCAGTACTTC.

This clone was detected only a few times. The gene calls are TRBV5-4 and TRBJ2-7, with D possibly being TRBD1 (5 bases). CDR3 length: 14 residues. Trimming removed 3 bases at V and 7 bases at J, with 17 bases between. Germline CDR1 and CDR2: SGHNT and YYREEE (reference sequence). This chain's CDR3 is CASSSQGALGEQYF. The DNA for the CDR3 is TGTGCCAGCAGCTCTCAGGGCGCCCTGGGGGAGCAGTACTTC.

This clone was recorded a few times. The junction departs from the called germline gene at one end, perhaps through a read error. The rearrangement joins TRBV5-4 to TRBJ2-1; the match to TRBD1 covers 10 bases. CDR1 and CDR2 from the germline V gene are SGHNT and YYREEE (reference sequence). The CDR3 runs 16 residues. The CDR3 nucleotides are TGTGCCAGCAGCTTGGGACAGGGGGCGAGGTACAATGAGCAGCTCTTC. As protein: CASSLGQGARYNEQLF.

CDR3 DNA: TGCGCCAGCAGCTTGACGGCAGGGGGCGACGAGCAGTACTTC. Translation: CASSLTAGGDEQYF. The gene calls are TRBV5-1 and TRBJ2-7; 8 nucleotides align to TRBD1. CDR1 SGHRS and CDR2 YFSETQ come from the germline V gene. V lost 1 base, J lost 5 bases, and 5 bases stayed unmatched. The CDR3 runs 14 residues.

J is TRBJ2-1 and V is TRBV2; tentatively, D is TRBD2 (7 bases). Germline V gene lookup returns CDR1 SNHLY and CDR2 FYNNEI. Trimming removed 7 bases at V and 7 bases at J, with 20 bases between. The CDR3 spans 15 residues. CDR3 sequence reads: CASIQGGARGNEQFF. The CDR3 DNA follows: TGTGCCAGCATCCAAGGGGGGGCTCGGGGAAATGAGCAGTTCTTC.

V and J are TRBV18 and TRBJ1-1; D is undetermined. V dropped 8 bases and J dropped 2 bases, with 12 bases sitting between them. Germline lookup yields CDR1 KGHSH and CDR2 LQKENI. The CDR3 extends over 13 amino acids. The CDR3 region has the DNA TGTGCCAGCACGACGGACTTAAACACTGAAGCTTTCTTT. Protein sequence: CASTTDLNTEAFF.

This chain joins TRBV18 and TRBJ1-1; D may be TRBD1 (5 bases). Germline loops: CDR1 KGHSH, CDR2 LQKENI. CDR3 size: 15 residues. Trimming removed 2 bases at V and 4 bases at J, with 14 bases between. Here the CDR3 DNA reads TGTGCCAGCTCACCATCCTCGGTCGGGGGCACTGAAGCTTTCTTT. It is translated as CASSPSSVGGTEAFF.

The gene calls are TRBV5-1 and TRBJ2-7; 7 bases map to TRBD1. Trimming at V came to 3 bases and at J to 4 bases, leaving 19 bases not matched to a gene. The CDR3 covers 18 residues. Germline CDR1 SGHRS, CDR2 YFSETQ. In DNA form, the CDR3 reads TGCGCCAGCAGCTCTAGGTTCCACAGGGGAGAGTTGGTGTACGAGCAGTACTTC. Amino acids: CASSSRFHRGELVYEQYF.

The CDR3 region is CASSQVGLAVYEQYF. CDR3 coding DNA: TGTGCCAGCAGTCAAGTGGGGCTAGCGGTATACGAGCAGTACTTC. The genes are TRBV27 and TRBJ2-7; TRBD2 aligns across 7 bases. Germline V gene sequence: CDR1 MNHEY, CDR2 SMNVEV (reference sequence). The CDR3 runs 15 residues. The trim removed 5 bases at V and 4 bases at J, leaving 11 bases unmatched.